This TCR beta chain stems from a study of regulatory T cells in long-lasting Graves disease. Study results and caveats: Persistent Graves' disease cases displayed lower TCR diversity than newly diagnosed ones.

Through Arm-PCR of CDR3 regions and iRepertoire HTBI primers, TCR beta libraries were built. MiXCR was run by TCRdb on the multiplex PCR reads, yielding one entry per CDR3 protein. The data show fewer than 550,000 distinct CDR3 sequences, about 15% seen once. Germline lookup yields CDR1 MNHNS and CDR2 SASEGT. This CDR3 has 11 residues. Trimming removed 5 bases at V and 10 bases at J, with 12 bases between. About this clonotype itself: Its antigen remains unknown.

The time point is: newly diagnosed GD, antithyroid drugs for less than 3 months. Extracted PBMC RNA gave rise to the TCR library. This sample also belongs to another study, concerning T cells in Graves' hyperthyroidism and ophthalmopathy.

V usage is TRBV6-1 and J usage is TRBJ2-7; D is possibly TRBD2 (5 bases). The TCR originated in a woman aged 18-35 years with Graves disease. The sequenced sample was peripheral blood mononuclear cells (PBMCs), obtained at new diagnosis, from a patient treated with antithyroid drugs. The CDR3 DNA follows: TGTGCCAGCAGTCCGGGTCGGGATCAGTACTTC. Its protein is CASSPGRDQYF.